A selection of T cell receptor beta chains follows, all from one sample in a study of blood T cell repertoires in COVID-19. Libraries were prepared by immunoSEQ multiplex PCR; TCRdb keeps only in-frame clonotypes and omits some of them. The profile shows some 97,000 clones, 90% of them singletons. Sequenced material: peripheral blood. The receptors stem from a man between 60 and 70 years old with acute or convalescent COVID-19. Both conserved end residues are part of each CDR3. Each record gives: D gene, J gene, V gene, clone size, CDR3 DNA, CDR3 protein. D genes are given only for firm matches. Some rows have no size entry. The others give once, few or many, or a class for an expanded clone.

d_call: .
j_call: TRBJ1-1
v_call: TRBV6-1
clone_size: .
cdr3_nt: TGTGCCAGCAGTGATTTGGTCGGGGGGAACACTGAAGCTTTCTTT
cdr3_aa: CASSDLVGGNTEAFF

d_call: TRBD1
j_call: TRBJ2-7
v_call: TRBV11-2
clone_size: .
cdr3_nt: TGTGCCAGCAGCTCTAACAGGGGAATGGGCGAGCAGTACTTC
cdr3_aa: CASSSNRGMGEQYF

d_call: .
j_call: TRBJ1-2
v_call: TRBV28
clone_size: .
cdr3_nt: TGTGCCAGCAGTCCCACCGGGACAAACTATGGCTACACCTTC
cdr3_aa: CASSPTGTNYGYTF

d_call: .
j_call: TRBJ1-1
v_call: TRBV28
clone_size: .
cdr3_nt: TGTGCCAGCAGTTTAGGAGCTGAAGCTTTCTTT
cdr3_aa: CASSLGAEAFF

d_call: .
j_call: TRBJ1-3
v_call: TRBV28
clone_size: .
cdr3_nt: TGTGCCAGTCGCTCTGGAAACACCATATATTTT
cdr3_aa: CASRSGNTIYF

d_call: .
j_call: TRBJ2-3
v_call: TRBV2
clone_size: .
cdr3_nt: TGTGCCAGCAGTGACAGGTATACTAGCACAGATACGCAGTATTTT
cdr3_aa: CASSDRYTSTDTQYF

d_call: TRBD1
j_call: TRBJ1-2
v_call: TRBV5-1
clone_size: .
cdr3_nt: TGCGCCAGCAGCCCCGGGACAGTTACCTATGGCTACACCTTC
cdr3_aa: CASSPGTVTYGYTF

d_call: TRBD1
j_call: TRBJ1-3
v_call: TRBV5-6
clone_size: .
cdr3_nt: TGTGCCAGCAGCCGGGACAGGGCTGGAAACACCATATATTTT
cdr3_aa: CASSRDRAGNTIYF

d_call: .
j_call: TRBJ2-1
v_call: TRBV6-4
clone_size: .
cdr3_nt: TGTGCCAGCAGCGCATCAACGGGGAGCAACGCGCAGTTCTTC
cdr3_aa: CASSASTGSNAQFF

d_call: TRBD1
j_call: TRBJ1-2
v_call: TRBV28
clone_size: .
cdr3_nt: TGTGCCAGCAGTTTCGGACAGGTAGTTAACTATGGCTACACCTTC
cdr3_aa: CASSFGQVVNYGYTF

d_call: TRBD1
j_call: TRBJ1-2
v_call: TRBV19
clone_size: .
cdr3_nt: TGTGCCAGTAGAGACAGGGGGCTGAGCTATGGCTACACCTTC
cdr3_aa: CASRDRGLSYGYTF

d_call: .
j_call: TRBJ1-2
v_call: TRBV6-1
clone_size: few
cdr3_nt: TGTGCCAGCAGTGAATCCCAGAAACAGGGCTACACCTTC
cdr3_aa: CASSESQKQGYTF

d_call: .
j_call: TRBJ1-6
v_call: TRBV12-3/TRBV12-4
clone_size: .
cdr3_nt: TGTGCCTCGGCAGGGGTAAATTCACCCCTCCACTTT
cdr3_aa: CASAGVNSPLHF

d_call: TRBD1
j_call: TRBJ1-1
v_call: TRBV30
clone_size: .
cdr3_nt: TGTGCCTGGAGCCACAGGACAGGGAGGGCCTCTGAAGCTTTCTTT
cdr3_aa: CAWSHRTGRASEAFF

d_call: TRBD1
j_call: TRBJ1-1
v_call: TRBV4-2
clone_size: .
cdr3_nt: TGTGCCAGCAGCCCACCCGGGACAGGGGGCACTGAAGCTTTCTTT
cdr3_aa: CASSPPGTGGTEAFF

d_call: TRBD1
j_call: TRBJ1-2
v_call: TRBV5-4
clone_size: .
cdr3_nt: TGTGCCAGCAGCTTGGACCCCGGGACAGGGGCAGGGTATGGCTACACCTTC
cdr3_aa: CASSLDPGTGAGYGYTF

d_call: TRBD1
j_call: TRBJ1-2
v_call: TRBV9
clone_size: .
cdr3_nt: TGTGCCAGCAGCGGCCGGGACAGGGGTGCCGAGACCTATGGCTACACCTTC
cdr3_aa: CASSGRDRGAETYGYTF

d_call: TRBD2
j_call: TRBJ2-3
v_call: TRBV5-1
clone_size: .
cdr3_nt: TGCGCCAGCAGCTTCGGACTAGCGGGGGCCGATACGCAGTATTTT
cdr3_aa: CASSFGLAGADTQYF

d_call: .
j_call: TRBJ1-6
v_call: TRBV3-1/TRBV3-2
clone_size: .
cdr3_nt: TGTGCCAGCAGCCACCGGTCGACAGTAGCGGGCTCACCCCTCCACTTT
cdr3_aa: CASSHRSTVAGSPLHF

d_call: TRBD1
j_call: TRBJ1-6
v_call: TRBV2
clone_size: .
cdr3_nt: TGTGCCAGCAGGCCCGGGACAGGGGCCCGAGGGGCCCTCCACTTT
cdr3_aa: CASRPGTGARGALHF

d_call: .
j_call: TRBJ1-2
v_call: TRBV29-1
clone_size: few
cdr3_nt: TGCAGCGTCCGCCCCGCGGGGAGTGGCTACACCTTC
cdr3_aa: CSVRPAGSGYTF

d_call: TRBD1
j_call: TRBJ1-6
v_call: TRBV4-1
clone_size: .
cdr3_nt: TGCGCCAGCAGCCGAACCCCCGGGACAGGGAACAATTCACCCCTCCACTTT
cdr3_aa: CASSRTPGTGNNSPLHF

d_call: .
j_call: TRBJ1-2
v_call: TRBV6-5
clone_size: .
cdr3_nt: TGTGCCAGCAGTACGACGAGGGATGGCTACACCTTC
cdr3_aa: CASSTTRDGYTF

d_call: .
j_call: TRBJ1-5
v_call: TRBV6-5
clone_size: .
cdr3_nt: TGTGCCAGCTATCTTACCCAGGGCCCCCAGCCCCAGCATTTT
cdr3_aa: CASYLTQGPQPQHF

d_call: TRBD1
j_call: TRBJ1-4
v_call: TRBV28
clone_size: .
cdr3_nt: TGTGCCAGCAGTCCGGGACAGGGGATCGGCGTTGATGAAAAACTGTTTTTT
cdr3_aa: CASSPGQGIGVDEKLFF

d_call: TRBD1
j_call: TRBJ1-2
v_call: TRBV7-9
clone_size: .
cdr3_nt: TGTGCCAGCAGCTTATCCGCGACAGGGGTCTATGGCTACACCTTC
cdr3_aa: CASSLSATGVYGYTF

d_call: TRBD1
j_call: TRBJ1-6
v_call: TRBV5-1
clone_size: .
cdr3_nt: TGCGCCAGCAGCCTTGACAGGGGGCCGGGAAATTCACCCCTCCACTTT
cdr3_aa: CASSLDRGPGNSPLHF

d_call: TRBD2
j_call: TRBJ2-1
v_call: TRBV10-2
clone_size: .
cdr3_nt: TGCGCCAGCAGCCCCGGGACTAGCGGGGGGGCGTATGATGAGCAGTTCTTC
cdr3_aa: CASSPGTSGGAYDEQFF

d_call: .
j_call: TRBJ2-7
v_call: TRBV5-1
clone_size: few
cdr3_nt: TGCGCCAGCAGCCCGGCGGGGACAGCCTACGAGCAGTACTTC
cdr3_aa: CASSPAGTAYEQYF

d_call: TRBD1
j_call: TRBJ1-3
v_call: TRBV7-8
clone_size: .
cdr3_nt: TGTGCCAGCAGCTTAGACGGACAGGGGGCGAGGGGAAACACCATATATTTT
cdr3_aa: CASSLDGQGARGNTIYF

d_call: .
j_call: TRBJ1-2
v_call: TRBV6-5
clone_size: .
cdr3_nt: TGTGCCAGCAGTTACGGGGGGGGATATGGCTACACCTTC
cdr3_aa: CASSYGGGYGYTF

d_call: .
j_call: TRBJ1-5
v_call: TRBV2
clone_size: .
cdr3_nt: TGTGCCAGCAGTGAACAGGTTCTTCAGCCCCAGCATTTT
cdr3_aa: CASSEQVLQPQHF

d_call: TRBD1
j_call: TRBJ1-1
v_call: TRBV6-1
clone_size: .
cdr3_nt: TGTGCCAGCAGTGAGGGGACAGGAAGGACTGAAGCTTTCTTT
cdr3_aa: CASSEGTGRTEAFF

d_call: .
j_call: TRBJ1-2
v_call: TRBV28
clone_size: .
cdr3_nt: TGTGCCAGCAGTTTAGGCGGGTCAACTAACTATGGCTACACCTTC
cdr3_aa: CASSLGGSTNYGYTF

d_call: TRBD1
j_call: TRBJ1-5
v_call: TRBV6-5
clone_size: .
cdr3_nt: TGTGCCAGCAGTTACTCAGGGGGCGAATGGCCCCAGCATTTT
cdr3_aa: CASSYSGGEWPQHF

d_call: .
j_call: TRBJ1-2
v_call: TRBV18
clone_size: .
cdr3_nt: TGTGCCAGCTCACCCGGCGAGCGCTATGGCTACACCTTC
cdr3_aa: CASSPGERYGYTF

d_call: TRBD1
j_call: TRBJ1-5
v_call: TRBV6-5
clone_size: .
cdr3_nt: TGTGCCAGCAGTAGAGGACAGGGGAGTACTCAGCCCCAGCATTTT
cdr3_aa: CASSRGQGSTQPQHF

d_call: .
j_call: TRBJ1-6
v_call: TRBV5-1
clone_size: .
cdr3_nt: TGCGCCAGCAGCTTAGACACGGGAAGCTCCTATAATTCACCCCTCCACTTT
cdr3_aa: CASSLDTGSSYNSPLHF

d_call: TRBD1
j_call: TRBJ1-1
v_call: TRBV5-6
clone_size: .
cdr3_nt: TGTGCCAGCAGCGGGGACAGGAAAGAAGCTTTCTTT
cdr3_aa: CASSGDRKEAFF

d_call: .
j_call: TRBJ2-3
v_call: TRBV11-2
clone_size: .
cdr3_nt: TGTGCCAGCAGCTCTCACCCGGGGGATACGCAGTATTTT
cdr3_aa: CASSSHPGDTQYF

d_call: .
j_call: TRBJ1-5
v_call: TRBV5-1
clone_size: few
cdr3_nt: TGCGCCAGCAGCTTGGGGGGCGAGAACAATCAGCCCCAGCATTTT
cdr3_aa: CASSLGGENNQPQHF

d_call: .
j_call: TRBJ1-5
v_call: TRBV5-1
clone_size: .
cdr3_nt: TGCGCCAGCAGCGGGGGCCCTGAGGGTCAGCCCCAGCATTTT
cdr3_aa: CASSGGPEGQPQHF

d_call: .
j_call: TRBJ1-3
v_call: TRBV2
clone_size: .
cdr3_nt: TGTGCCAGCAGCCGGGACTCTGGAAACACCATATATTTT
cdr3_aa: CASSRDSGNTIYF

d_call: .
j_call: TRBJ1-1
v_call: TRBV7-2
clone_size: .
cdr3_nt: TGTGCCAGCAGCTTTGAGGTTGGAGGACTTGCATTT
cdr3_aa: CASSFEVGGLAF

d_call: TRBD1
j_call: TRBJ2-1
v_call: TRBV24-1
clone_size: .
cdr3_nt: TGTGCCACCGCAGGGACAGGGCCGCACAATGAGCAGTTCTTC
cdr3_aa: CATAGTGPHNEQFF

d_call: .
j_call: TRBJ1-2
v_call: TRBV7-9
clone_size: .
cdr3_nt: TGTGCCAGCAGCCGAGAAGGACAGCATTATGGCTACACCTTC
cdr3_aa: CASSREGQHYGYTF

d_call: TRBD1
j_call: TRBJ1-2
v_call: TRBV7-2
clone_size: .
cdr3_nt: TGTGCCAGCAGCGCCAAGACAGGGTTGGATGGCTACACCTTC
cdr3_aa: CASSAKTGLDGYTF

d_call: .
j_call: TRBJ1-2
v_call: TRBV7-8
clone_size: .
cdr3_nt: TGTGCCAGCAGCCGAGGGGAGTGGCAGGGAGGCGGCTACACCTTC
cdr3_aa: CASSRGEWQGGGYTF

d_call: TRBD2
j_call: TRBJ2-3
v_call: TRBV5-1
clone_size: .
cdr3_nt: TGCGCCAGCAGCTTGGGATTAGCGGGGGGCACAGATACGCAGTATTTT
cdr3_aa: CASSLGLAGGTDTQYF

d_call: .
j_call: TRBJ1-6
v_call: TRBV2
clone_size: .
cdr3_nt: TGTGCCAGCAGTGATCCCCAGGGATCGTATTCACCCCTCCACTTT
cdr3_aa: CASSDPQGSYSPLHF

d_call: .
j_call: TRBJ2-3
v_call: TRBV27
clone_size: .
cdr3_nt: TGTGCCAGCAGTTTATCGTTAGGTCGGGGGACCTCCTCAGATACGCAGTATTTT
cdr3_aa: CASSLSLGRGTSSDTQYF

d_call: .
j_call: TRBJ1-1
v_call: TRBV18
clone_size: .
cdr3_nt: TGTGCCAGCTCACCACAACGGGGAAAGAACACTGAAGCTTTCTTT
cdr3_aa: CASSPQRGKNTEAFF

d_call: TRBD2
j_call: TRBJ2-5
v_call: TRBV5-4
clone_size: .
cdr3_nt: TGTGCCAGCAGCCCCCAAGCGGGACTAGCGGGGTCGGGGGAGACCCAGTACTTC
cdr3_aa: CASSPQAGLAGSGETQYF

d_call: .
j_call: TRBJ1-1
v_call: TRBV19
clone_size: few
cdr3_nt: TGTGCCAGTAGTATAGGCGCCGGGTGGTGGATTGAAGCTTTCTTT
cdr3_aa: CASSIGAGWWIEAFF

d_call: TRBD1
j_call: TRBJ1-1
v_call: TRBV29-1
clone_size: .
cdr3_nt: TGCAGCGTTCTTCGGACAGGTCTTGAAGCTTTCTTT
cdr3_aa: CSVLRTGLEAFF

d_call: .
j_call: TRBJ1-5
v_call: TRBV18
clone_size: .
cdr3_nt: TGTGCCAGCTCACGAGAGGCGGGGAGCAATCAGCCCCAGCATTTT
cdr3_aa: CASSREAGSNQPQHF

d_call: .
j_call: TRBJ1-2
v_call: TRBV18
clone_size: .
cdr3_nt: TGTGCCAGCTCTTTCGTGAGGGCTGGCTATGGCTACACCTTC
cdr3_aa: CASSFVRAGYGYTF

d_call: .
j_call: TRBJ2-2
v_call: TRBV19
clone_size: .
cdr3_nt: TGTGCCAGTAGCGGGGGTTGGGCCCGGGCCGGGGAGCTGTTTTTT
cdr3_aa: CASSGGWARAGELFF

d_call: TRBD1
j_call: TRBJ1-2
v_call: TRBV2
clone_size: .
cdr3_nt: TGTGCCAGCAGTGATATAGGACAGGGGTATGGCTACACCTTC
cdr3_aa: CASSDIGQGYGYTF

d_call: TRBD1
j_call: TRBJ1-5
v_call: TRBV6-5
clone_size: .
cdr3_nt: TGTGCCAGCAGGAGCGGACAGGGTGGCAATCAGCCCCAGCATTTT
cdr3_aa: CASRSGQGGNQPQHF